This T cell receptor beta chain was observed in a study of control samples from healthy donors and cancer patients. Germline V lookup: CDR1 SNHLY, CDR2 FYNNEI. V shed 6 bases and J shed 4 bases, with 16 bases lying between them. This CDR3 comprises 15 residues. Sequencing used immunoSEQ multiplex PCR; TCRdb keeps in-frame clones, though not all of them. This sample has about 59,000 clones, with roughly 90% found just once. The rearrangement links TRBV2 to TRBJ1-5, with D possibly TRBD1 on 5 matching bases. The sequence derives from a middle-aged man with colorectal cancer. Sequencing input: PBMCs. CDR3 sequence (DNA): TGTGCCAGCAGCCAATTAGGGCAGGGAAATCAGCCCCAGCATTTT. It specifies CASSQLGQGNQPQHF. The full variable domain, with the rest looked up from reference TRBV2 and TRBJ1-5, is EPEVTQTPSHQVTQMGQEVILRCVPISNHLYFYWYRQILGQKVEFLVSFYNNEISEKSEIFDDQFSVERPDGSNFTLKIRSTKLEDSAMYFCASSQLGQGNQPQHFGDGTRLSIL.